Below, 24 T cell receptor beta chains from the same sample are listed, as sequenced in a study of blood T cells in healthy people across ages. The authors ran a second PCR of 7 to 11 cycles using a sample-barcoded 5' primer and a J-beta primer mix. Each CDR3 protein gets one entry after TCRdb re-called the 5' RACE reads with MiXCR. The sample holds 1.5 million to 2 million distinct CDR3 sequences, 28% seen once. Specimen: blood. Receptors were obtained from a woman aged 30 to 39 in good health.

Only a few counts were recorded for this clonotype. V usage is TRBV4-1 and J usage is TRBJ2-5, with TRBD2 matching 9 bases. The CDR3 has 16 residues. CDR1 and CDR2 from the germline V gene are MGHRA and YSYEKL. V lost 3 bases, J lost 8 bases, and 13 bases stayed unmatched. The CDR3 here is CASSHGGGGARFTQYF. CDR3 nucleotides: TGCGCCAGCAGCCACGGCGGCGGGGGGGCCCGGTTTACCCAGTACTTC.

There are a few counts of this clonotype. The gene calls are TRBV28 and TRBJ1-2, with D maybe TRBD1 (6 bases). Trimming cost V 5 bases and J 4 bases, with 11 bases left between them. The length of the CDR3 is 13 residues. Germline CDR1 is MDHEN and CDR2 is SYDVKM. The CDR3 here is CASSGGRVYGYTF. CDR3 DNA sequence: TGTGCCAGCAGTGGGGGCAGGGTCTATGGCTACACCTTC.

The gene calls are TRBV7-3 and TRBJ2-7; a possible D gene is TRBD2 (6 bases). Germline V lookup: CDR1 SGHTA, CDR2 FQGTGA. The germline V and J ends were trimmed by 2 bases and 5 bases, with 16 bases remaining between them. The CDR3 spans 15 residues. CDR3 DNA sequence: TGTGCCAGCAGCTTATCCTCCGGGGGAATGAACGAGCAGTACTTC. It translates to CASSLSSGGMNEQYF.

As for this clonotype: This could be a read error, since a much larger clone is one nucleotide away. The chain combines TRBV20-1 with TRBJ2-4, with 12 bases fitting TRBD2. V trimming: 8 bases; J trimming: 13 bases; junction bases outside the gene matches: 18. This CDR3 is 15 amino acids long. The germline V gene has CDR1 DFQATT and CDR2 SNEGSKA (reference sequence). The CDR3 spells CSLNPSGRALNEQYF. The CDR3 DNA reads as TGCAGTCTAAACCCTAGCGGGAGGGCCCTCAATGAGCAGTACTTC.

Here the CDR3 reads CASSSAGALIREGSTDTQYF. The CDR3, as DNA: TGTGCCAGCAGCTCCGCAGGGGCCCTAATTCGGGAGGGGAGCACAGATACGCAGTATTTT. J is TRBJ2-3 and V is TRBV5-5; 8 positions match TRBD2. With V trimmed by 3 bases and J by 0 bases, 18 bases remained unmatched. Germline CDR1 is SGHKS and CDR2 is YYEKEE (reference sequence). The CDR3 is 20 amino acids.

This clonotype was seen at least ten times. This chain connects TRBV5-1 to TRBJ2-1; D is ambiguous. Germline CDR1 reads SGHRS; CDR2 reads YFSETQ. The CDR3 is 15 residues long. Trimming stripped 0 bases from V and 0 bases from J, with 7 bases between. CDR3 region: CASSLDVSSYNEQFF. CDR3 nucleotide sequence: TGCGCCAGCAGCTTGGACGTGAGCTCCTACAATGAGCAGTTCTTC.

This chain uses TRBV5-1 with TRBJ2-3; unclear D gene. From germline, CDR1 is SGHRS and CDR2 YFSETQ. The CDR3 is 13 amino acids. V lost 4 bases and J 3 bases, leaving 9 bases between the germline ends. CDR3 bases: TGCGCCAGCAGCCTTACAACTACAGATACGCAGTATTTT. Translated: CASSLTTTDTQYF.

The chain uses TRBV5-4 and TRBJ2-1; tentatively, D is TRBD2 (6 bases). The CDR3 is 14 amino acids. Germline values: CDR1 SGHNT, CDR2 YYREEE (reference sequence). Trimming cost V 4 bases and J 13 bases, with 21 bases left between them. CDR3 protein: CASSPWTTRETQFF. The CDR3 nucleotides read TGTGCCAGCAGCCCCTGGACAACCCGGGAGACCCAGTTCTTC. The full variable domain, completed using reference TRBV5-4 and TRBJ2-1, is ETGVTQSPTHLIKTRGQQVTLRCSSQSGHNTVSWYQQALGQGPQFIFQYYREEENGRGNFPPRFSGLQFPNYSSELNVNALELDDSALYLCASSPWTTRETQFFGPGTRLTVL.

The V and J genes are TRBV12-3 or TRBV12-4 and TRBJ2-1; TRBD2 matches 7 bases. CDR3 length: 16 residues. V shed 5 bases and J 0 bases; nucleotides not matched to a gene: 7. The CDR3 DNA follows: TGTGCCAGCAGTCCCAGCGGGGATAGCTCCTACAATGAGCAGTTCTTC. Translating it yields CASSPSGDSSYNEQFF.

To note about this clonotype: A read error may produce the germline difference seen at one junction end. V usage is TRBV14 and J usage is TRBJ2-5; no reliable D call. This CDR3 contains 13 residues. From germline, CDR1 is SGHDN and CDR2 FVKESK. The CDR3, as DNA: TGTGCCAGCAGCCAATGGTATCAAGAGATCCAGTACTTC. It specifies CASSQWYQEIQYF.

This clonotype was observed a handful of times. The V gene is TRBV3-1, the J gene TRBJ2-7, with TRBD2 as a possible D gene (5 bases). Trimming shortened V by 3 bases and J by 0 bases, and 12 bases separated the two germline ends. In germline, CDR1 is LGHDT, CDR2 YNNKEL (reference sequence). There are 15 residues in the CDR3. The CDR3, as DNA: TGTGCCAGCAGCCATCCGCGGGCGAGCTCCTACGAGCAGTACTTC. Translating gives CASSHPRASSYEQYF.

A few counts support this clonotype. CDR3 nucleotide sequence: TGCGCCAGCAGCCGGCGACTAGAGGAAGTTATAGGGCACGAGCAGTACTTC. Encoded protein: CASSRRLEEVIGHEQYF. V gene TRBV5-1 combines with J gene TRBJ2-7; the D gene is possibly TRBD2 (6 bases). Trimming left V 4 bases short and J 5 bases short, with 25 bases between. The CDR3 sequence is 17 residues long. CDR1 is SGHRS and CDR2 is YFSETQ in the germline V gene.

The table lists this clonotype with many counts. The chain uses TRBV4-1 and TRBJ1-5; no clear D. The CDR3 has 13 residues. Germline values: CDR1 MGHRA, CDR2 YSYEKL. V was cut by 4 bases and J by 6 bases, with 10 bases left in between. The CDR3 bases are TGCGCCAGCAGCCCGAGTGAAGGTCAGCCCCAGCATTTT. Encoded protein: CASSPSEGQPQHF.

This clonotype has only a few counts. This rearrangement joins TRBV6-2 or TRBV6-3 to TRBJ1-2; TRBD1 is a possible D gene (6 bases). Germline V gives CDR1 MNHEY, CDR2 SVGEGT. Trimming removed 6 bases at V and 5 bases at J, with 22 bases between. This CDR3 is built from 16 residues. The CDR3 DNA follows: TGTGCCAGCAGCCTAAGTGGGACACCGGCGGATTATGGCTACACCTTC. Amino acids: CASSLSGTPADYGYTF.

The rearrangement links TRBV3-1 to TRBJ2-7; weak D call: TRBD2 (5 bases). Per germline, CDR1 LGHDT and CDR2 YNNKEL (reference sequence). CDR3 length: 15 residues. V was clipped by 1 base and J by 1 base, with 11 bases between them. The CDR3 DNA reads TGTGCCAGCAGCCAAGTCCAGCGGCTTTCCTACGAGCAGTACTTC. It encodes CASSQVQRLSYEQYF.

This clonotype came up a few times. The genes are TRBV9 and TRBJ2-3, with D possibly matching TRBD2 (5 bases). V dropped 0 bases and J dropped 5 bases, with 13 bases sitting between them. Germline V gene lookup returns CDR1 SGDLS and CDR2 YYNGEE. There are 15 residues in the CDR3. This CDR3 is CASSVGEGPKDTQYF. In DNA, the CDR3 is TGTGCCAGCAGCGTAGGAGAGGGCCCAAAAGATACGCAGTATTTT. The variable domain in full, with the rest retrieved from reference TRBV9 and TRBJ2-3, is DSGVTQTPKHLITATGQRVTLRCSPRSGDLSVYWYQQSLDQGLQFLIQYYNGEERAKGNILERFSAQQFPDLHSELNLSSLELGDSALYFCASSVGEGPKDTQYFGPGTRLTVL.

The chain couples TRBV5-1 to TRBJ2-1; D ambiguous. Germline CDR1 SGHRS, CDR2 YFSETQ. The CDR3 has 17 amino acids. Trimming shortened V by 4 bases and J by 5 bases, and 22 bases separated the two germline ends. The CDR3 spells CASSRTTTKLSHNEQFF. In DNA, the CDR3 is TGCGCCAGCAGCCGTACAACCACTAAATTAAGCCACAATGAGCAGTTCTTC. Together with reference TRBV5-1 and TRBJ2-1, the CDR3 gives the full variable domain: KAGVTQTPRYLIKTRGQQVTLSCSPISGHRSVSWYQQTPGQGLQFLFEYFSETQRNKGNFPGRFSGRQFSNSRSEMNVSTLELGDSALYLCASSRTTTKLSHNEQFFGPGTRLTVL.

This clonotype was picked up many times. The chain recombines TRBV20-1 with TRBJ2-1; TRBD1 matches at 8 bases. The CDR3 is 13 amino acids. Germline values: CDR1 DFQATT, CDR2 SNEGSKA (reference sequence). J gave up 10 bases and V 5 bases, and 10 bases lay outside the gene matches. The DNA for the CDR3 is TGCAGTGCTGGACAGGGCCGTTCGGGGGAGCAGTTCTTC. This sequence encodes CSAGQGRSGEQFF.

V and J are TRBV12-5 and TRBJ2-1; the match to TRBD2 covers 14 bases. Per germline, CDR1 LGHNT and CDR2 FRNRAP. This CDR3 is built from 21 residues. Trimming took 7 bases from V and 0 from J; bases not matched to a gene: 17. CDR3 amino acids: CASALLTGTSGSPNSYNEQFF. CDR3 sequence (DNA): TGTGCTAGTGCCCTCCTGACCGGGACTAGCGGGAGTCCGAACTCCTACAATGAGCAGTTCTTC.

This sequence joins TRBV28 and TRBJ1-2, with 9 bases matching TRBD1. Germline V gene sequence: CDR1 MDHEN, CDR2 SYDVKM. The CDR3 has 12 residues. J was trimmed by 7 bases and V by 9 bases; bases with no gene match: 6. CDR3 in DNA: TGTGCCAGTACTACAGGGGGCGGTGGCTACACCTTC. Its translation is CASTTGGGGYTF.

There are a few counts of this clonotype. The CDR3 region is CASRVSGGPNNEQFF. The CDR3, as DNA: TGTGCCAGCAGAGTCAGCGGGGGGCCCAACAATGAGCAGTTCTTC. The J gene is TRBJ2-1, the V gene TRBV2, with 9 bases fitting TRBD2. The V gene end was trimmed by 6 bases and the J gene end by 5 bases; junction bases not matched to a gene: 8. The germline CDR1 and CDR2 sequences are SNHLY and FYNNEI. The CDR3 is 15 amino acids.

Of note for this clonotype: At one boundary the junction diverges from the germline segment, which might be a read error. This chain connects TRBV7-2 to TRBJ1-5; a possible D gene is TRBD1 (6 bases). The V gene's germline CDR1 is SGHTA and CDR2 FQGNSA. CDR3 length: 18 residues. The DNA of the CDR3 is TGTGCCAGCAGTTTTTTCACAGGGCCAGTTTCCCTTTATCAGCCCCGGCATTTT. It specifies CASSFFTGPVSLYQPRHF. Supplemented by reference TRBV7-2 and TRBJ1-5, the full variable domain reads GAGVSQSPSNKVTEKGKDVELRCDPISGHTALYWYRQSLGQGLEFLIYFQGNSAPDKSGLPSDRFSAERTGGSVSTLTIQRTQQEDSAVYLCASSFFTGPVSLYQPRHFGDGTRLSIL.

This clonotype was seen a few times. The chain couples TRBV5-1 to TRBJ1-4; a weak D match, TRBD1 (6 bases). The CDR3 is made up of 16 amino acids. Deletions cut 0 bases from V and 0 bases from J, with 9 bases between. The germline V gene has CDR1 SGHRS and CDR2 YFSETQ. The CDR3 coding sequence is TGCGCCAGCAGCTTGGGACAGGCTACAACTAATGAAAAACTGTTTTTT. Protein sequence: CASSLGQATTNEKLFF.

The chain links TRBV2 to TRBJ2-7, with 8 bases matching TRBD2. From germline, CDR1 is SNHLY and CDR2 FYNNEI. With V trimmed by 3 bases and J by 6 bases, 10 bases remained unmatched. The CDR3 runs 15 residues. CDR3 sequence reads: CASSEEGLVRSEQYF. CDR3 bases: TGTGCCAGCAGTGAGGAGGGACTAGTAAGGAGCGAGCAGTACTTC.